The 27 T cell receptor beta chains below all came from one sample that was sequenced in a study of vaccination and CD4 T cells after COVID-19. The assay that was used to sequence DNA from cultured CD4+ T cells was the Oncomine TCR Beta short-read assay. MiXCR, run by TCRdb on the PCR reads, gives a single entry per CDR3 protein. The sample carries fewer than 25,000 distinct CDR3 sequences, around 42% recorded once. What these receptors recognize is not known. Time point defined: late sampling 161 to 241 days after vaccination in a few convalescent patients. Treatment reported: roughly 10-day PBMC culture with coronavirus spike peptide pools or control peptides (ViraFEST assay). Sequencing used CD4+ T cells from blood, cultured in vitro, obtained about 7 months after SARS-CoV-2 vaccination. These receptors were collected from a human donor who had recovered from COVID-19.

This chain links TRBV20-1 with TRBJ2-4; tentatively, D is TRBD2 (6 bases). The CDR3 consists of 13 residues. The V gene lost 7 bases and the J gene lost 2 bases, with 12 bases spanning the gap. Germline V gives CDR1 DFQATT, CDR2 SNEGSKA (reference sequence). CDR3 nucleotides: TGCAGTGGCGGGCGGGATCCCAAAAACATTCAGTACTTC. It is translated as CSGGRDPKNIQYF.

This clonotype was observed a single time. V usage is TRBV5-1 and J usage is TRBJ2-7, with D possibly being TRBD2 (5 bases). The CDR3 sequence is 15 residues long. In germline, CDR1 is SGHRS, CDR2 YFSETQ. Trimming pared 0 bases from V and 0 bases from J, leaving 10 bases between. The CDR3 spells CASSLGHTSSYEQYF. CDR3 DNA sequence: TGCGCCAGCAGCTTGGGTCACACTAGCTCCTACGAGCAGTACTTC. The variable domain in full, completed from reference TRBV5-1 and TRBJ2-7, reads KAGVTQTPRYLIKTRGQQVTLSCSPISGHRSVSWYQQTPGQGLQFLFEYFSETQRNKGNFPGRFSGRQFSNSRSEMNVSTLELGDSALYLCASSLGHTSSYEQYFGPGTRLTVT.

The chain combines TRBV24-1 with TRBJ1-5, with D unresolved. The germline V and J ends were trimmed by 2 bases and 7 bases, with 5 bases remaining between them. This CDR3 is 12 amino acids long. Per germline, CDR1 KGHDR and CDR2 SFDVKD. The CDR3 nucleotides read TGTGCCACCAGTGATTCTCACCAGCCCCAGCATTTT. Amino acids: CATSDSHQPQHF.

This clonotype was seen a handful of times. The V gene is TRBV20-1, the J gene TRBJ2-7; D gene unclear. This CDR3 is built from 14 residues. Trimming took off 4 bases at V and 0 bases at J, with 13 bases between the two ends. Germline assignment: CDR1 DFQATT and CDR2 SNEGSKA (reference sequence). The CDR3 DNA follows: TGCAGTGCTATATTGTCGGTCAGCTCCTACGAGCAGTACTTC. Translation: CSAILSVSSYEQYF.

The V call is TRBV12-3 or TRBV12-4, the J call TRBJ2-5; 7 bases map to TRBD1. The V segment lost 8 bases and the J segment 1 base; nucleotides outside the gene matches: 4. This CDR3 contains 13 residues. In nucleotides, the CDR3 is TGTGCCAGCCACCGGGACAGCCAAGAGACCCAGTACTTC. As protein: CASHRDSQETQYF.

As DNA, the CDR3 is TGTGCCAGCAGTTTTATAGGGAACACTGAAGCTTTCTTT. It translates to CASSFIGNTEAFF. The J gene is TRBJ1-1, the V gene TRBV12-3 or TRBV12-4, with D unclear. V gave up 3 bases and J gave up 1 base, with 6 bases separating them. The CDR3 runs 13 residues.

The V call is TRBV6-1, the J call TRBJ2-3, with D maybe TRBD2 (5 bases). CDR1 is MNHNS and CDR2 is SASEGT in the germline V gene. Trimming took 8 bases from V and 4 from J, leaving 10 bases between them. The CDR3 covers 12 residues. CDR3 coding DNA: TGTGCCAGCGGGAGTTCTGCAGATACGCAGTATTTT. It codes for CASGSSADTQYF.

In this sample, this clonotype turned up a few times. The chain carries TRBV7-9 and TRBJ2-7; no clear D gene. V was pared by 5 bases and J by 4 bases, with 24 bases between. Germline CDR1 SEHNR, CDR2 FQNEAQ (reference sequence). The length of the CDR3 is 17 residues. The chain's CDR3 is CASSPSFARSRSYEQYF. CDR3 bases: TGTGCCAGCAGCCCCAGTTTCGCTCGGAGCCGGTCGTACGAGCAGTACTTC.

The V gene is TRBV27, the J gene TRBJ2-5; the D gene could be TRBD1 or TRBD2 (5 bases each). CDR3 length equals 15 residues. V lost 0 bases to trimming and J lost 5 bases, with 13 bases between them. CDR1 is MNHEY and CDR2 is SMNVEV in the germline V gene (reference sequence). The DNA of the CDR3 is TGTGCCAGCAGTTTATCCCGGGGCAGTTTCGAGACCCAGTACTTC. Residues: CASSLSRGSFETQYF.

This clonotype was found a few times. CDR3 loop: CASSLTSGSYEQYF. The CDR3 DNA sequence: TGTGCCAGCAGCTTAACTAGCGGGAGCTACGAGCAGTACTTC. The genes are TRBV7-9 and TRBJ2-7; TRBD2 matches at 11 bases. The CDR3 spans 14 residues. Looked up from germline, CDR1 is SEHNR and CDR2 is FQNEAQ (reference sequence). Trimming removed 2 bases from V and 3 bases from J; junction bases left unmatched: 0.

This sequence joins TRBV23-1 and TRBJ1-1; 7 nucleotides match TRBD1. TRBV23-1 is noted as an ORF with a role that remains uncertain. This CDR3 has 16 residues. V shed 0 bases and J 7 bases; nucleotides not matched to a gene: 11. CDR3 sequence reads: CASSQSRRGRQGEAFF. CDR3 sequence (DNA): TGCGCCAGCAGTCAATCTCGAAGGGGGCGGCAAGGTGAAGCTTTCTTT.

This chain uses TRBV6-1 with TRBJ2-1; perhaps TRBD1 as D (5 bases). This CDR3 contains 14 residues. In germline, CDR1 is MNHNS, CDR2 SASEGT. V was clipped by 6 bases and J by 6 bases, with 15 bases between them. CDR3 in amino acids: CASRGRQSANEQFF. The CDR3 DNA follows: TGTGCCAGCAGGGGTCGACAGTCGGCCAATGAGCAGTTCTTC.

CDR3 nucleotides: TGTGCCAGCAGTTACCGGACAGGGGGCTCAAATGAGCAGTTCTTC. Amino acids: CASSYRTGGSNEQFF. The chain combines TRBV6-5 with TRBJ2-1; TRBD1 matches 11 bases. The germline gives CDR1 MNHEY, CDR2 SVGAGI. Trimming removed 2 bases from V and 7 bases from J; junction bases left unmatched: 4. The CDR3 is made up of 15 amino acids.

This clonotype turned up a few times. The V gene is TRBV6-1, the J gene TRBJ1-2; D ambiguous. The germline V gene has CDR1 MNHNS and CDR2 SASEGT. This CDR3 spans 12 amino acids. The germline V and J ends were trimmed by 3 bases and 4 bases, with 6 bases remaining between them. The CDR3 bases are TGTGCCAGCAGTGACAGCACCTATGGCTACACCTTC. Translation: CASSDSTYGYTF.

The chain carries TRBV6-4 and TRBJ2-2; maybe TRBD2 (5 bases). Germline CDR1 reads MRHNA; CDR2 reads SNTAGT. There are 13 residues in the CDR3. V was clipped by 5 bases and J by 1 base, with 5 bases between them. The CDR3 loop is CASSSGNTGELFF. Written as DNA, the CDR3 is TGTGCCAGCAGTAGCGGGAACACCGGGGAGCTGTTTTTT.

This clonotype has a handful of counts. This sequence joins TRBV20-1 and TRBJ1-2; D call uncertain. V shed 4 bases and J shed 4 bases, with 13 bases lying between them. CDR1 is DFQATT, CDR2 SNEGSKA, per germline (reference sequence). The CDR3 is made up of 13 amino acids. The CDR3 DNA follows: TGCAGTGCTAAAGGCGTAGGACTCTATGGCTACACCTTC. Translation: CSAKGVGLYGYTF.

V usage is TRBV20-1 and J usage is TRBJ1-1, with a weak D call TRBD1 (5 bases). The CDR3 consists of 13 residues. The V gene's germline CDR1 is DFQATT and CDR2 SNEGSKA (reference sequence). V gave up 5 bases and J gave up 1 base, with 11 bases separating them. The CDR3 bases are TGCAGTGCTCGGGCCCAGGGGAACACTGAAGCTTTCTTT. Residues: CSARAQGNTEAFF.

This clonotype was detected a few times. The chain joins TRBV28 to TRBJ2-7; 9 bases fit TRBD1. The V and J ends lost 7 bases and 3 bases, in that order; junction bases with no gene match: 10. This CDR3 is built from 15 residues. Germline CDR1 is MDHEN and CDR2 is SYDVKM. The CDR3 sequence: CASTNRDRDFYEQYF. The CDR3 DNA is TGTGCCAGCACCAACCGGGACAGGGACTTCTACGAGCAGTACTTC.

This clonotype was seen a handful of times. The gene calls are TRBV7-2 and TRBJ1-2, with D unclear. The CDR3 contains 14 residues. Looked up from germline, CDR1 is SGHTA and CDR2 is FQGNSA. Deletions cut 3 bases from V and 0 bases from J, with 8 bases between. Written as DNA, the CDR3 is TGTGCCAGCAGCTTTCGGGAGACTAACTATGGCTACACCTTC. It translates to CASSFRETNYGYTF.

V usage is TRBV7-3 and J usage is TRBJ2-1; no firm D call. Germline lookup yields CDR1 SGHTA and CDR2 FQGTGA. The length of the CDR3 is 12 residues. V gave up 4 bases and J gave up 9 bases, with 10 bases separating them. Written as DNA, the CDR3 is TGTGCCAGCAGCTCACCGGGCCTTGAGCAGTTCTTC. Its translation is CASSSPGLEQFF.

This clonotype was found once. The chain links TRBV28 to TRBJ1-5; D uncertain. V was trimmed by 11 bases and J by 4 bases, leaving 18 bases between them. The V gene's germline CDR1 is MDHEN and CDR2 SYDVKM. The CDR3 has 14 residues. The CDR3 DNA follows: TGTGCCGCCAAGACCGTCTTGGGGAATCAGCCCCAGCATTTT. Amino acids: CAAKTVLGNQPQHF.

V usage is TRBV28 and J usage is TRBJ1-1; D ambiguous. The CDR3 runs 12 residues. Germline V CDR1 and CDR2: MDHEN, SYDVKM. The germline V and J ends were trimmed by 2 bases and 1 base, with 2 bases remaining between them. The CDR3, as DNA: TGTGCCAGCAGTTTAACGAACACTGAAGCTTTCTTT. It is translated as CASSLTNTEAFF.

V is TRBV20-1 and J is TRBJ1-5; D gene unclear. Looked up from germline, CDR1 is DFQATT and CDR2 is SNEGSKA (reference sequence). The CDR3 sequence is 16 residues long. The V gene lost 0 bases and the J gene lost 0 bases, with 12 bases spanning the gap. The CDR3 loop reads CSARESSGDSNQPQHF. The CDR3 DNA reads TGCAGTGCTAGAGAGAGTTCTGGGGATAGCAATCAGCCCCAGCATTTT.

V is TRBV28 and J is TRBJ2-7; D gene unclear. The CDR3 runs to 13 residues. Per the germline V gene, CDR1 is MDHEN and CDR2 is SYDVKM. Between the trimmed V and J ends, which lost 1 base and 0 bases, there was a span of 4 bases. CDR3 nucleotide sequence: TGTGCCAGCAGTTTATCCAGCTCCTACGAGCAGTACTTC. Its protein is CASSLSSSYEQYF.

V and J are TRBV4-1 and TRBJ1-2, with D unresolved. The CDR3 is made up of 12 amino acids. V lost 3 bases and J lost 4, with 6 bases in between. Germline assignment: CDR1 MGHRA and CDR2 YSYEKL. CDR3 in DNA: TGCGCCAGCAGCCACAGGTCCTATGGCTACACCTTC. Protein product: CASSHRSYGYTF.

The V and J genes are TRBV6-1 and TRBJ1-1, with D unclear. This CDR3 comprises 11 residues. Germline V gene data show CDR1 as MNHNS and CDR2 as SASEGT. Trimming removed 6 bases from V and 11 bases from J, with 13 bases in between. CDR3 amino acids: CASSSRSTAFF. For the CDR3, the DNA is TGTGCCAGCAGCTCCCGATCGACGGCTTTCTTT.

This rearrangement joins TRBV28 to TRBJ1-2; 10 nucleotides agree with TRBD1. Germline V gene lookup returns CDR1 MDHEN and CDR2 SYDVKM. V lost 5 bases and J lost 2; bases outside the gene matches: 2. The CDR3 runs to 14 residues. The CDR3 loop is CASSAGQGNYGYTF. CDR3 bases: TGTGCCAGCAGTGCGGGACAGGGGAACTATGGCTACACCTTC.